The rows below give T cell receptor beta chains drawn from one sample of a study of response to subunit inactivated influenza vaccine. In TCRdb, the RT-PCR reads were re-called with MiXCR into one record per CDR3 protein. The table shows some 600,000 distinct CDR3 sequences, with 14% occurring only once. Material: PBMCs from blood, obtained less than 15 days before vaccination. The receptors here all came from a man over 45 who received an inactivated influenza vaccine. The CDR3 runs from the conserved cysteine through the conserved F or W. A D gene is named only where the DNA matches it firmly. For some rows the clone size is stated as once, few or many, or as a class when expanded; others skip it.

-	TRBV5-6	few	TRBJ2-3	CASSAQVRNTQYF	TGTGCCAGCAGCGCACAGGTTCGGAATACGCAGTATTTT
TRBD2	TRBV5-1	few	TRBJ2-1	CASSLRTTSGGRQFF	TGCGCCAGCAGCCTTAGAACTACTAGCGGGGGGCGCCAGTTCTTC
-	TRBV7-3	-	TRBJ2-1	CASSSQGHSYNEQFF	TGTGCCAGCAGCTCTCAGGGCCACTCCTACAATGAGCAGTTCTTC
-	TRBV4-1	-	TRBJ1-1	CASSQTTIRNTEAFF	TGCGCCAGCAGCCAAACCACAATACGGAACACTGAAGCTTTCTTT
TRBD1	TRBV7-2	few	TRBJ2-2	CASSLARTGGGELFF	TGTGCCAGCAGCTTAGCCCGAACAGGGGGAGGGGAGCTGTTTTTT
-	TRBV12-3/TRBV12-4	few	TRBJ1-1	CASSANRGQGTEAFF	TGTGCCAGCAGTGCTAACCGGGGACAAGGCACTGAAGCTTTCTTT
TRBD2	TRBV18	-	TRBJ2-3	CASSPARLAEYTDTQYF	TGTGCCAGCTCACCAGCCAGACTAGCGGAGTACACAGATACGCAGTATTTT
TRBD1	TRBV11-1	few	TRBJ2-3	CASSLRIRRDRGLRFDTQYF	TGTGCCAGCAGCTTACGGATTCGGCGGGACAGGGGGCTCAGATTCGATACGCAGTATTTT
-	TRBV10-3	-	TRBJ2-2	CAISPSSIRNTGELFF	TGTGCCATCAGCCCCTCCTCAATTAGGAACACCGGGGAGCTGTTTTTT
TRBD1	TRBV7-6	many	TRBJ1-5	CASSPGTGVYSNQPQHF	TGTGCCAGCAGCCCTGGGACAGGGGTATATAGCAATCAGCCCCAGCATTTT
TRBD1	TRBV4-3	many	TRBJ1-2	CASSQSPQGANYGYTF	TGCGCCAGCAGCCAGTCACCCCAGGGGGCGAACTATGGCTACACCTTC